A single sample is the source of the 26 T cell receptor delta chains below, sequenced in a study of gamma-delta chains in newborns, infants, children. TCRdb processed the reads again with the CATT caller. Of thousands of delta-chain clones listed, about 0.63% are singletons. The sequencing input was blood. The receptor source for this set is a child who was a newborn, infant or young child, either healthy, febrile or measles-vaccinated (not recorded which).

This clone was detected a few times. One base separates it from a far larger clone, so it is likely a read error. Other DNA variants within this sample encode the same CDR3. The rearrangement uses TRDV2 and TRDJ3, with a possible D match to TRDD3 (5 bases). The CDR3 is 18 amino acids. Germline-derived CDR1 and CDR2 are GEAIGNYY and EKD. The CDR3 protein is CACDTGGSRSWDTRQMFF. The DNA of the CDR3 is TGTGCCTGTGACACAGGAGGGAGCCGCTCCTGGGACACCCGACAGATGTTCTTC.

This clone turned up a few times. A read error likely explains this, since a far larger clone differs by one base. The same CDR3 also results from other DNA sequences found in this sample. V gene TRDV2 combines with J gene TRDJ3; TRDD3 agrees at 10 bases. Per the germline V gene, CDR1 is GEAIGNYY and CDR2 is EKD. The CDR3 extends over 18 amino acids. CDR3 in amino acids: CACDTGGGYSWDTRQMFF. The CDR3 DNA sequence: TGTGCCTGTGACACCGGTGGGGGATACTCCTGGGACACCCGGCAGATGTTTTTC.

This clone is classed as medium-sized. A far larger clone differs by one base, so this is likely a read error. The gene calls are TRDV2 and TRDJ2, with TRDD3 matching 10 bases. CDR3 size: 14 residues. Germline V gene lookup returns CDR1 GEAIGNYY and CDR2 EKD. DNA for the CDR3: TGTGCCAGTGACGTACTGGGGGATACAGCACAACTCTTCTTT. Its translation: CASDVLGDTAQLFF.

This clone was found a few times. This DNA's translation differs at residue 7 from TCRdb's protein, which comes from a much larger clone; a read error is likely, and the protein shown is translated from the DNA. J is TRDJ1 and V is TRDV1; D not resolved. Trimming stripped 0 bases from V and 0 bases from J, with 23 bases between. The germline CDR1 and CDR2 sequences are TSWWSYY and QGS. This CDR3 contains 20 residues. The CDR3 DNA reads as TGTGCTCTTGGGGAACTAGCAATGGCAACATACAGCGTGTACACCGATAAACTCATCTTT. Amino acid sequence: CALGELAMATYSVYTDKLIF.

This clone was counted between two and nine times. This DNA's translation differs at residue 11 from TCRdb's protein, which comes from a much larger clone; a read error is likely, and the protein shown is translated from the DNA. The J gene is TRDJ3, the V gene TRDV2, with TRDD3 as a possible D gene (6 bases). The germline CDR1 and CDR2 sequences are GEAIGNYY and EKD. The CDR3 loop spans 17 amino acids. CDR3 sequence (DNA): TGTGCCTGTGACACCTGGGGGGACTCCTGGGGCACCCGACAGATGTTTTTC. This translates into CACDTWGDSWGTRQMFF.

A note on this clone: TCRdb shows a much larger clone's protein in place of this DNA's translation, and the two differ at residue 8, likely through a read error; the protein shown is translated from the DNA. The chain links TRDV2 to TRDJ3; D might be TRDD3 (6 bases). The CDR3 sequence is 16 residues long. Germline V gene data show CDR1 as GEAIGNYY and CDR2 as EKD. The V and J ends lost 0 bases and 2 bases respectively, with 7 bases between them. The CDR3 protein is CACDTWGAWDTRQMFF. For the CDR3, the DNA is TGTGCCTGTGACACCTGGGGGGCCTGGGACACCCGACAGATGTTTTTC.

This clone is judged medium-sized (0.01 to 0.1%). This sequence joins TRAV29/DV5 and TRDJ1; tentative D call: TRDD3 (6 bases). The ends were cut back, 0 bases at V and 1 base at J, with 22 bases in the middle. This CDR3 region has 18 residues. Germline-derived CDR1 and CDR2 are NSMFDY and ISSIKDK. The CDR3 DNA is TGTGCAGCAAGCGACGCGGGAATTGGGGGGGCCCTCACCGATAAACTCATCTTT. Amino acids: CAASDAGIGGALTDKLIF.

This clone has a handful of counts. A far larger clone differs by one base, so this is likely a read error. CDR3 sequence: CARDTVLGDTSSWDTRQMFF. The CDR3 bases are TGTGCCCGTGACACCGTACTGGGGGATACGAGCTCCTGGGACACCCGACAGATGTTTTTC. This rearrangement joins TRDV2 to TRDJ3, with 13 bases aligning to TRDD3. Germline V lookup: CDR1 GEAIGNYY, CDR2 EKD. This CDR3 spans 20 amino acids.

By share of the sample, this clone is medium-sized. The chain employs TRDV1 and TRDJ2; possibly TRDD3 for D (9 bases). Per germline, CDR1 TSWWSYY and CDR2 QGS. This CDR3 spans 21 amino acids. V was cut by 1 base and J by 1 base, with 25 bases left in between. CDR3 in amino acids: CALGEPNFLPGIRVLTAQLFF. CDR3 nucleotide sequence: TGTGCTCTTGGGGAACCTAACTTCCTACCGGGGATACGGGTTTTGACAGCACAACTCTTCTTT.

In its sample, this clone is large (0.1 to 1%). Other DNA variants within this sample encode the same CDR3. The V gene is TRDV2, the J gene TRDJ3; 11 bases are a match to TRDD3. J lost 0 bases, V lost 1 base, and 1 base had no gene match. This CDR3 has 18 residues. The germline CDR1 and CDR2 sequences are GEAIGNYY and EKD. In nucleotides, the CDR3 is TGTGCCTGTGACACTACTGGGGGATACTCCTGGGACACCCGACAGATGTTTTTC. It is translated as CACDTTGGYSWDTRQMFF.

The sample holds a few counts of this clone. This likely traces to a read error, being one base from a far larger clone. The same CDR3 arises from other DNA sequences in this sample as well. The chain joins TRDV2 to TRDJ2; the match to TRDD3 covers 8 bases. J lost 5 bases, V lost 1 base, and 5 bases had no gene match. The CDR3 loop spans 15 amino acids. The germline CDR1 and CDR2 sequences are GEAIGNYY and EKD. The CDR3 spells CACDTLVGDTAQLFF. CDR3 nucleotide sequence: TGTGCCTGTGACACACTGGTGGGGGATACAGCACAACTCTTCTTT.

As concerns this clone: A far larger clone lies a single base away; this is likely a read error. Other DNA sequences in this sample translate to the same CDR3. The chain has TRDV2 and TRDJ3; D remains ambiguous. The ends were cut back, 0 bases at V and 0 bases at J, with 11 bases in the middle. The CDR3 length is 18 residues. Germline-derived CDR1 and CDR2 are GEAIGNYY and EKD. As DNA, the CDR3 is TGTGCCTGTGACACCGTGGGAGTTAGCTCCTGGGACACCCGACAGATGTTTTTC. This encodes CACDTVGVSSWDTRQMFF.

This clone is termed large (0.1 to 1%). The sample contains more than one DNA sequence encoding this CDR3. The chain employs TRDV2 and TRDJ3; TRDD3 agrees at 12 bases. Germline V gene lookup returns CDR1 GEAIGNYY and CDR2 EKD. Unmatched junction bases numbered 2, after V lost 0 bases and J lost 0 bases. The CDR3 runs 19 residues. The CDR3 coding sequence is TGTGCCTGTGACACCGTACTGGGGGATACCTCCTGGGACACCCGACAGATGTTTTTC. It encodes CACDTVLGDTSWDTRQMFF.

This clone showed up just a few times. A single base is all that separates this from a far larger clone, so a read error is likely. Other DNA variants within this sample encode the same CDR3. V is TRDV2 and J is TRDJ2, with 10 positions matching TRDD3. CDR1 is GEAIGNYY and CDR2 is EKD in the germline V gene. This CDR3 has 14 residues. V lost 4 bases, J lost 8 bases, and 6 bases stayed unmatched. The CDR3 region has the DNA TGTGCCTGTGATTCATTGGGGGATACTGCACAACTCTTCTTT. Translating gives CACDSLGDTAQLFF.

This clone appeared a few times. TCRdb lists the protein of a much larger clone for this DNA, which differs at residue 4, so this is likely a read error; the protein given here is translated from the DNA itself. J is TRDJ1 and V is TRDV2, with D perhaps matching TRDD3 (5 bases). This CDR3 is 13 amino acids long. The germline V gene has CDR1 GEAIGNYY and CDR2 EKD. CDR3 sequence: CACVTWDTDKLIF. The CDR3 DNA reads TGTGCCTGTGTCACCTGGGACACCGATAAACTCATCTTC.

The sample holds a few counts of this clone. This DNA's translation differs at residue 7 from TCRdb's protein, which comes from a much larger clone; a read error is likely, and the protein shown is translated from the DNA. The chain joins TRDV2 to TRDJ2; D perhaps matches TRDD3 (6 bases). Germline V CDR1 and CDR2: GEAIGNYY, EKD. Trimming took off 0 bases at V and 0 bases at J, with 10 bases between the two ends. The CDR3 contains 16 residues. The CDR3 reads CACDTVRDTLTAQLFF. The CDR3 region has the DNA TGTGCCTGTGACACCGTGAGGGATACTTTGACAGCACAACTCTTCTTT.

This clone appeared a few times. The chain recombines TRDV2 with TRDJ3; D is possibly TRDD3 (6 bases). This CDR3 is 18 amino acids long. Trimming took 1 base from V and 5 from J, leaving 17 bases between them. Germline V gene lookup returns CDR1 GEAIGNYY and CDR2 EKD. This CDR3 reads CACDTGGYATRDTRQMFF. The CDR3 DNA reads TGTGCCTGTGACACTGGGGGGTACGCTACCCGGGACACCCGACAGATGTTTTTC.

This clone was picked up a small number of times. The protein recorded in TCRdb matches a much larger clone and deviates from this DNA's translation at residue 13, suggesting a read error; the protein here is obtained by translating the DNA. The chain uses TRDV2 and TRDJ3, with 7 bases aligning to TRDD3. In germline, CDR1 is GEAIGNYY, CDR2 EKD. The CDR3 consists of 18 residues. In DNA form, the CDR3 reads TGTGCCTGTGACACCTGGGGGAGAAAATCCTGGGACGCCCGACAGATGTTTTTC. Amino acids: CACDTWGRKSWDARQMFF.

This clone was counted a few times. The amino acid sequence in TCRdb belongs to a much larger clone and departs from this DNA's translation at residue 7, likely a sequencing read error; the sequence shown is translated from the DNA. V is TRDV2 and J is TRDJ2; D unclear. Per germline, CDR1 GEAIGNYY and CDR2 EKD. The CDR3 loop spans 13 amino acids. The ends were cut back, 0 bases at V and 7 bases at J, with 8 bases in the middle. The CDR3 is CACDTGVQAQLFF. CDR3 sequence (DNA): TGTGCCTGTGACACCGGGGTACAAGCACAACTCTTCTTT.

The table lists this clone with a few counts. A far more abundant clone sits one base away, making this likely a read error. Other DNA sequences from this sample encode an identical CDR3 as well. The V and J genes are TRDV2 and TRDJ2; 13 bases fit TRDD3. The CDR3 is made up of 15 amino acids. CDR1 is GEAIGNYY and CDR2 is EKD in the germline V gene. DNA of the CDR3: TGTGCCTGTGACGTACTGGGGGATACGACAGCACAGCTCTTCTTT. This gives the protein CACDVLGDTTAQLFF.

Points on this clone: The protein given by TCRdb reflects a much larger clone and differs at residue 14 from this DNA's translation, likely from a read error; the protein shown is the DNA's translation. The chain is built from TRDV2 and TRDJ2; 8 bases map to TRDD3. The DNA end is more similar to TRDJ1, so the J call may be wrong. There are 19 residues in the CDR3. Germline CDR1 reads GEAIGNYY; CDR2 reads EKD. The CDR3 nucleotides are TGTGCCTGTGACACGGTACCTACAGGGGATACAAAGTACGCCGATAAACTCATCTTT. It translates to CACDTVPTGDTKYADKLIF.

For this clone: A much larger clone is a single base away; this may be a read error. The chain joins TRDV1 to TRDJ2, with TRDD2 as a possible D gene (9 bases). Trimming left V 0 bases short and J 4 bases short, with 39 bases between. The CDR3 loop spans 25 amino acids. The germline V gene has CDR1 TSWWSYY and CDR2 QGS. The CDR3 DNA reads TGTGCTCTTGGGGAACTTTTGACCTTCCTACGGGGTGGGGGATCCCCTTATCGGGCGACAGCACAACTCTTCTTT. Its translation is CALGELLTFLRGGGSPYRATAQLFF.

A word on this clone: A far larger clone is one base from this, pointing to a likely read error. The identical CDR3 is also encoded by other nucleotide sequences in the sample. The CDR3 spells CAASRGNPRDPTDKLIF. The CDR3 bases are TGTGCAGCAAGCAGGGGTAACCCTCGGGACCCCACCGATAAACTCATCTTT. The chain recombines TRAV29/DV5 with TRDJ1; D unclear. This CDR3 has 17 amino acids. The germline V gene encodes CDR1 NSMFDY and CDR2 ISSIKDK. V lost 1 base, J lost 1 base, and 20 bases lay in between.

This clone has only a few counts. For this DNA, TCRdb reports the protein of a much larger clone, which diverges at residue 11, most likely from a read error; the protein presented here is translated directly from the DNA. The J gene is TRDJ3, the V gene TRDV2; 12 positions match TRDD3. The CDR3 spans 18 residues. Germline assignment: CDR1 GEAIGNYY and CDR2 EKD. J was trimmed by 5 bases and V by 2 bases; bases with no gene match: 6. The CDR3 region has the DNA TGTGCCTGTGACAAAATACTGGGGGATACCCGGGACACCCGACAGATGTTTTTC. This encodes CACDKILGDTRDTRQMFF.

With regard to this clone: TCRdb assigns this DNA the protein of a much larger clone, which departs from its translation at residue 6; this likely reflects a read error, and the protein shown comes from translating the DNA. The CDR3 DNA follows: TGTGCCTGTGACACTTGGGGATACGCGTCCTGGGACACCCGACAGATGTTTTTC. Translated, it gives CACDTWGYASWDTRQMFF. The rearrangement links TRDV2 to TRDJ3; 9 nucleotides match TRDD3. The CDR3 is 18 residues long. Germline V lookup: CDR1 GEAIGNYY, CDR2 EKD. Unmatched junction bases numbered 4, after V lost 1 base and J lost 1 base.

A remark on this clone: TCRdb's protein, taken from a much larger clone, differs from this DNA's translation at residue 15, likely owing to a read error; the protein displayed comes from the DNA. DNA of the CDR3: TGTGCCTGCGACACCGGGTACGTGAGCTCCTGGGACACCCGACGGATGTTTTTC. The encoded protein is CACDTGYVSSWDTRRMFF. The V call is TRDV2, the J call TRDJ3, with D possibly TRDD3 on 5 matching bases. The CDR3 extends over 18 amino acids. CDR1 is GEAIGNYY and CDR2 is EKD in the germline V gene.